The present T cell receptor (beta chain) was sequenced within a study of cytomegalovirus exposure and HLA in healthy donors (TCRdb year 2017). General notes on the study: According to a later analysis, the 120 or so validation repertoires were produced on the same platform as the 600 to 850 repertoires of the first cohort. The study was designed to test whether signatures of past pathogen exposure could be identified by cataloging public T cell receptors. To predict cytomegalovirus infection status, the study brought together high-throughput TCR immunosequencing, statistical association of individual TCRs with disease status, and machine learning. In addition to the first cohort of 666 subjects, a separate validation cohort of approximately 130 different subjects was used. What the work shows at the level of the full study, not this receptor alone: The study listed 150 to 200 TCR beta chains as associated with cytomegalovirus. The classifier was reported to diagnose cytomegalovirus status with high specificity and sensitivity in both the original and validation cohorts. According to the authors, the approach could potentially be generalized to other disease states and immunological phenotypes. All 120 or so repertoires were used to score co-occurrence in the validation cohort in a later analysis, because that analysis had no HLA typing for the cohort. In vitro tests confirmed that a few of the cytomegalovirus-associated TCR beta chains recognize cytomegalovirus antigens. Most TCR sequences were observed very rarely across donors, whereas some public TCRs were present in many individuals. Subsequent analysis determined that TCRs grouped into clusters in the first cohort also showed a tendency toward co-occurrence across the 90 to 150 validation repertoires, and 94% of cluster scores exceeded 0.

The library was made by the immunoSEQ multiplex PCR assay. Turning to the authors' computational methods: A statistical classification framework was built for diagnosing cytomegalovirus status from the catalog of TCR beta chain sequences. What TCRdb holds here is the immuneACCESS table cut down to in-frame rearrangements. Part of the clones is not present; checked against another copy, under half of the missing clones reflect an unresolved V gene, and the others are unexplained. Clone size and V and J calls were adopted from that table, with D and trimming inferred from the DNA. The sample data list tens of thousands of clones, and 80% to 95% of these were observed just once. The ten largest clones take up 5.6% of the sample. The donors were included in the validation cohort of some 120 subjects, a group kept apart from the roughly 700-subject first cohort. As regards this clone: Which antigen it targets is not known. Base-call qualities are not available, and no considerably larger clone is one nucleotide away.

The CDR3 covers 14 residues, taking in both the cysteine and the phenylalanine. The only DNA kept is the CDR3, 42 bases in frame from the first base. After removal of 5 bases from V and 5 bases from J, the junction retains 5 bases not matched to a gene. CDR1 MNHNS and CDR2 SASEGT are derived from the germline V gene. The sequence was collected from a man aged 18-30 years in good health and CMV-seronegative. In this chain, TRBV6-1 is recombined with TRBJ1-2; 10 nucleotides in the junction match TRBD1. Sequenced sample: PBMCs. The base sequence is TGTGCCAGCAGTCCACGGGACAGGGGTTATGGCTACACCTTC. Protein translation: CASSPRDRGYGYTF.